A single sample is the source of the 18 T cell receptor beta chains below, sequenced in a study of cytomegalovirus exposure and HLA in healthy donors. The PCR was carried out with 60 Vbeta primers and 13 Jbeta primers. Data came from immunoSEQ multiplex PCR; TCRdb stores just in-frame clones and leaves some out. The data show 150,000 to 200,000 clones, about 78% seen once. The sample taken for sequencing was PBMCs. The source is a woman in her forties or fifties in good health and CMV-seropositive.

This clone occurred a few times. The rearrangement links TRBV19 to TRBJ1-5; 9 bases align to TRBD1. V shed 6 bases and J 2 bases; nucleotides not matched to a gene: 2. Looked up from germline, CDR1 is LNHDA and CDR2 is SQIVND (reference sequence). The CDR3 is 14 residues long. The CDR3 loop is CASRGQGGNQPQHF. As DNA, the CDR3 is TGTGCCAGTAGGGGACAGGGTGGCAATCAGCCCCAGCATTTT.

The CDR3 coding sequence is TGTGCCAGCAGGTTCCCGGGACACCCCTACGAGCAGTACTTC. This codes for CASRFPGHPYEQYF. V gene TRBV7-4 combines with J gene TRBJ2-7, with D possibly TRBD1 on 6 matching bases. The CDR3 runs 14 residues. Deletions cut 6 bases from V and 2 bases from J, with 14 bases between. Germline assignment: CDR1 SGHVT and CDR2 SQSDAQ.

The rearrangement joins TRBV18 to TRBJ1-2; 7 nucleotides align to TRBD1. The CDR3 loop spans 16 amino acids. CDR1 and CDR2 (germline): KGHSH, LQKENI. V dropped 3 bases and J dropped 4; count of bases not matched to a gene: 11. The CDR3 sequence is CASSPSRDSIPYGYTF. DNA of the CDR3: TGTGCCAGCTCACCTTCCCGGGACAGCATACCCTATGGCTACACCTTC.

On this clone: One end of the junction does not line up with germline, which may come from a read error. The chain couples TRBV7-7 to TRBJ2-1; D is undetermined. Per the germline V gene, CDR1 is SSHAT and CDR2 is FNYEAQ (reference sequence). This CDR3 is built from 14 residues. CDR3 DNA: TGTGCTAGCACACGACTGCCCGTGAGCGATGAGCAGTTCTTC. This sequence encodes CASTRLPVSDEQFF.

The CDR3 loop reads CASGAASSYNSPLHF. Written as DNA, the CDR3 is TGTGCCAGCGGGGCAGCGAGCTCCTATAATTCACCCCTCCACTTT. This chain links TRBV6-5 with TRBJ1-6, with D perhaps matching TRBD1 (5 bases). Germline V gene sequence: CDR1 MNHEY, CDR2 SVGAGI. The CDR3 consists of 15 residues. The ends were cut back, 8 bases at V and 0 bases at J, with 11 bases in the middle.

This clone was seen a few times. The J gene is TRBJ2-7, the V gene TRBV5-4, with 8 bases identical to TRBD2. CDR3 size: 16 residues. CDR1 is SGHNT, CDR2 YYREEE, per germline (reference sequence). V dropped 4 bases and J dropped 0; count of bases not matched to a gene: 9. In DNA form, the CDR3 reads TGTGCCAGCAGCCCGAGCGGGGGCCTTAACTCCTACGAGCAGTACTTC. Its translation is CASSPSGGLNSYEQYF.

The rearrangement uses TRBV29-1 and TRBJ2-1; D perhaps matches TRBD2 (7 bases). Trimming took 7 bases from V and 5 from J, leaving 21 bases between them. The CDR3 runs 15 residues. Germline CDR1 is SQVTM and CDR2 is ANQGSEA. The CDR3 region is CSAPRRGGINNEQFF. The CDR3 DNA is TGCAGCGCACCTAGGAGGGGGGGAATTAACAATGAGCAGTTCTTC.

The rearrangement links TRBV5-8 to TRBJ2-7; 11 bases match TRBD1. Germline lookup yields CDR1 SGHTS and CDR2 YDEGEE. This CDR3 has 14 residues. The V gene end was trimmed by 0 bases and the J gene end by 6 bases; junction bases not matched to a gene: 2. Written as DNA, the CDR3 is TGTGCCAGCAGCTTGGTGGGACAGGGGGGCGAGCAGTACTTC. This gives the protein CASSLVGQGGEQYF.

The gene calls are TRBV6-5 and TRBJ2-5; 9 nucleotides line up with TRBD2. After removal of 7 bases from V and 5 bases from J, the junction contained 8 bases not matched to a gene. The germline gives CDR1 MNHEY, CDR2 SVGAGI. This CDR3 is 14 amino acids long. CDR3 DNA: TGTGCCAGCACCCCCGCGGGGGGGCGGGAGACCCAGTACTTC. Residues: CASTPAGGRETQYF.

The CDR3 region has the DNA TGTGCCAGCCTACCCGGGACAGGCCTAACCGGGGAGCTGTTTTTT. Its protein is CASLPGTGLTGELFF. J is TRBJ2-2 and V is TRBV25-1, with TRBD1 identical over 8 bases. Trimming cost V 8 bases and J 5 bases; bases outside gene matches: 10. The CDR3 runs 15 residues. Germline V lookup: CDR1 MGHDK, CDR2 SYGVNS.

The DNA for the CDR3 is TGTGCCAGCAGCCTAGATCTATCCTATGGCTACACCTTC. It encodes CASSLDLSYGYTF. This rearrangement joins TRBV7-9 to TRBJ1-2; D not certain. Germline values: CDR1 SEHNR, CDR2 FQNEAQ (reference sequence). Trimming took off 5 bases at V and 4 bases at J, with 11 bases between the two ends. The CDR3 loop spans 13 amino acids. The full variable domain, its missing parts supplied by reference TRBV7-9 and TRBJ1-2, is DTGVSQNPRHKITKRGQNVTFRCDPISEHNRLYWYRQTLGQGPEFLTYFQNEAQLEKSRLLSDRFSAERPKGSFSTLEIQRTEQGDSAMYLCASSLDLSYGYTFGSGTRLTVV.

The V call is TRBV7-9, the J call TRBJ1-2; D gene uncertain. Germline V gene lookup returns CDR1 SEHNR and CDR2 FQNEAQ (reference sequence). The CDR3 has 11 residues. V lost 1 base to trimming and J lost 12 bases, with 9 bases between them. The CDR3 bases are TGTGCCAGCAGCTTAGAGAGAACCCACACCTTC. Translation gives CASSLERTHTF.

This CDR3 is CASSRGRGSNSYEQYF. The CDR3 DNA follows: TGCGCCAGCAGCCGAGGACGGGGGTCGAATTCCTACGAGCAGTACTTC. The rearrangement uses TRBV4-1 and TRBJ2-5; D is perhaps TRBD2 (6 bases). TRBJ2-7 explains the end of the DNA better; the J call may be wrong. This CDR3 region has 16 residues. Per the germline V gene, CDR1 is MGHRA and CDR2 is YSYEKL.

The chain is built from TRBV5-6 and TRBJ2-7, with D possibly being TRBD1 (6 bases). Germline CDR1 is SGHDT and CDR2 is YYEEEE. V lost 6 bases, J lost 9 bases, and 19 bases lay in between. This CDR3 is built from 13 residues. Written as DNA, the CDR3 is TGTGCCAGCACCCTTACAGGGTCCCTGGGGCAGTACTTC. Its translation: CASTLTGSLGQYF.

In this sample, this clone turned up a few times. The chain recombines TRBV5-1 with TRBJ2-7; D may be TRBD2 (6 bases). Trimming cost V 0 bases and J 4 bases, with 11 bases left between them. The CDR3 loop spans 14 amino acids. Per the germline V gene, CDR1 is SGHRS and CDR2 is YFSETQ. This CDR3 reads CASSLAGADYEQYF. As DNA, the CDR3 is TGCGCCAGCAGCTTGGCGGGAGCGGATTACGAGCAGTACTTC.

The chain has TRBV4-1 and TRBJ1-4, with D unclear. V gave up 0 bases and J gave up 0 bases, with 17 bases separating them. There are 19 residues in the CDR3. The germline V gene has CDR1 MGHRA and CDR2 YSYEKL. CDR3 nucleotide sequence: TGCGCCAGCAGCCAAGAGCCCCCACCGGGAGTTGCAACTAATGAAAAACTGTTTTTT. It codes for CASSQEPPPGVATNEKLFF.

Only a few counts were recorded for this clone. This chain joins TRBV30 and TRBJ1-6; 9 bases map to TRBD1. Germline V gives CDR1 GTSNPN, CDR2 SVGIG (reference sequence). V lost 2 bases to trimming and J lost 10 bases; unmatched junction nucleotides: 9. This CDR3 has 15 amino acids. Here the CDR3 DNA reads TGTGCCTGGAGTAAGGCGACAGGGGGGGGGTCACCCCTCCACTTT. Encoded protein: CAWSKATGGGSPLHF. The full variable domain, rest sourced from reference TRBV30 and TRBJ1-6, is SQTIHQWPATLVQPVGSPLSLECTVEGTSNPNLYWYRQAAGRGLQLLFYSVGIGQISSEVPQNLSASRPQDRQFILSSKKLLLSDSGFYLCAWSKATGGGSPLHFGNGTRLTVT.

This sequence joins TRBV14 and TRBJ2-1; D is possibly TRBD2 (6 bases). The CDR3 length is 14 residues. Trimming stripped 0 bases from V and 9 bases from J, with 12 bases between. Per the germline V gene, CDR1 is SGHDN and CDR2 is FVKESK. This chain's CDR3 is CASSQDGGSGEQFF. The CDR3, as DNA: TGTGCCAGCAGCCAAGACGGAGGGAGCGGTGAGCAGTTCTTC.